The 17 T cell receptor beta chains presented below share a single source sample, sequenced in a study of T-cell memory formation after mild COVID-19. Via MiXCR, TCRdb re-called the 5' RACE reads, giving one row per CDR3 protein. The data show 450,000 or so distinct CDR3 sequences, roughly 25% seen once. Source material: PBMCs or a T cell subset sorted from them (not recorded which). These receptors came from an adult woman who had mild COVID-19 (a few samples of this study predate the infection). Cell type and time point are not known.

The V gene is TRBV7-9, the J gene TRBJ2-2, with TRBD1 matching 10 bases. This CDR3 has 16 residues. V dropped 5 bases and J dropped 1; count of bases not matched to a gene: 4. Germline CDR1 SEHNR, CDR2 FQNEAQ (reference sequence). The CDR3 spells CASSTRDRGNTGELFF. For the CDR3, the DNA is TGTGCCAGCAGCACCCGGGACAGGGGGAACACCGGGGAGCTGTTTTTT.

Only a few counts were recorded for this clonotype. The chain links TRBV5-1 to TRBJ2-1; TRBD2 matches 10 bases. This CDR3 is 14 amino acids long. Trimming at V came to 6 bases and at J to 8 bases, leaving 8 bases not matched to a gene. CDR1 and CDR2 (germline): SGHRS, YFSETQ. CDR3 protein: CASNKLAGVDEQFF. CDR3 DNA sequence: TGCGCCAGCAATAAGCTAGCGGGGGTGGATGAGCAGTTCTTC.

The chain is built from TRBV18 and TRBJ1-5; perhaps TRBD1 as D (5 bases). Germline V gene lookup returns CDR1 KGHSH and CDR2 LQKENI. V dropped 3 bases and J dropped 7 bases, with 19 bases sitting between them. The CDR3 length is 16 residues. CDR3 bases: TGTGCCAGCTCACCTGATCATGGGGGTCGAGACCAGCCCCAGCATTTT. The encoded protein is CASSPDHGGRDQPQHF.

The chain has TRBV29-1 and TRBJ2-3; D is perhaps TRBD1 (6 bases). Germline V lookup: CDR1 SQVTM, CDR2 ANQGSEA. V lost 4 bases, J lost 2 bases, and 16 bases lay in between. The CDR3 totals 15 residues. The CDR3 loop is CSVGHTKGDTDTQYF. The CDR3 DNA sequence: TGCAGCGTTGGGCACACAAAGGGGGACACAGATACGCAGTATTTT.

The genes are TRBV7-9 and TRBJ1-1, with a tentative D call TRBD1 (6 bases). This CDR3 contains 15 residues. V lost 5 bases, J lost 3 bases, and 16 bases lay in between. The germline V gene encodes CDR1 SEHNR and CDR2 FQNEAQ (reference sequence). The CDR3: CASSPQVGADTEAFF. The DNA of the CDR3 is TGTGCCAGCAGCCCCCAAGTGGGGGCGGACACTGAAGCTTTCTTT.

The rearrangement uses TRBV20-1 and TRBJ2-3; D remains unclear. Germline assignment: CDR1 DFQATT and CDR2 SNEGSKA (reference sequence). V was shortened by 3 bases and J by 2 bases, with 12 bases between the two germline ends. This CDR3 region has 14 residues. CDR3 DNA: TGCAGTGCTAGCTTGGACGATTCCACAGATACGCAGTATTTT. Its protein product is CSASLDDSTDTQYF.

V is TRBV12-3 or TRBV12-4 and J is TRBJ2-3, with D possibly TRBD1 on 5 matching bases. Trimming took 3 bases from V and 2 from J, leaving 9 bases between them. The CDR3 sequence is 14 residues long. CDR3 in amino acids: CASSLKGHTDTQYF. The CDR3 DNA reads TGTGCCAGCAGTTTGAAGGGGCACACAGATACGCAGTATTTT.

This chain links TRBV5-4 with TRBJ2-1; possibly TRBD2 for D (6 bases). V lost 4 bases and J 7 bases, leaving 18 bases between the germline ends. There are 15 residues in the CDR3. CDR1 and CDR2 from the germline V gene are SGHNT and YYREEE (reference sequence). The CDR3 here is CASSPPSPRGNEQFF. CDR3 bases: TGTGCCAGCAGCCCCCCTAGTCCCCGGGGGAATGAGCAGTTCTTC.

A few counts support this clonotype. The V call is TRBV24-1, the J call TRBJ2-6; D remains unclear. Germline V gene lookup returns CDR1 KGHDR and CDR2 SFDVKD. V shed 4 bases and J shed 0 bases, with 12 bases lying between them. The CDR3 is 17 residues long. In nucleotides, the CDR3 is TGTGCCACCAGTGACCCCAACGGTAACTCTGGGGCCAACGTCCTGACTTTC. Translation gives CATSDPNGNSGANVLTF.

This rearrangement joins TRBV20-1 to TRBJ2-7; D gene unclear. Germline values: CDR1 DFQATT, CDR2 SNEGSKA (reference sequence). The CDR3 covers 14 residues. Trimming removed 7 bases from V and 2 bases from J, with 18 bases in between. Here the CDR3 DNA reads TGCAGTGTCCCCCGTGGAACCTTTCCCTACGAGCAGTACTTC. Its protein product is CSVPRGTFPYEQYF.

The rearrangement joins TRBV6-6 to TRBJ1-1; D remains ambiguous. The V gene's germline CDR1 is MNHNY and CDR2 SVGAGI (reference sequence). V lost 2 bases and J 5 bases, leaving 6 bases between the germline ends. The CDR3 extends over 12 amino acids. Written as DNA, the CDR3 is TGTGCCAGCAGTTACGGCGGAACTGAAGCTTTCTTT. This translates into CASSYGGTEAFF.

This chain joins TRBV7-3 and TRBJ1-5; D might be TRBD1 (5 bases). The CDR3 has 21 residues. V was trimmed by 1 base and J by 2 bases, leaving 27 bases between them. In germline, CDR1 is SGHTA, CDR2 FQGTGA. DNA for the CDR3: TGTGCCAGCAGCTTAAGGGTCGTGGCAGGGAGCCCCAGGGTGGGCAATCAGCCCCAGCATTTT. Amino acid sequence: CASSLRVVAGSPRVGNQPQHF.

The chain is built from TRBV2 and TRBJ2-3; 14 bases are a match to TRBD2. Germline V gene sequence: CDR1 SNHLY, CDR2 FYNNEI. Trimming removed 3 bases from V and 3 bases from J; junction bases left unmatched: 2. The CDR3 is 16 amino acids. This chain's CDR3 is CASSDGTSGRTDTQYF. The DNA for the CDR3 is TGTGCCAGCAGTGATGGGACTAGCGGGAGAACAGATACGCAGTATTTT.

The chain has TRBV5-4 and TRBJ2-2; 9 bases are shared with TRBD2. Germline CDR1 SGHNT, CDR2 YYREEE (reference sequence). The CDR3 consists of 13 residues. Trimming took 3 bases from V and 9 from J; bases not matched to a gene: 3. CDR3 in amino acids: CASSSLAGRELFF. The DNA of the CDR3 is TGTGCCAGCAGCTCGCTAGCGGGAAGGGAGCTGTTTTTT.

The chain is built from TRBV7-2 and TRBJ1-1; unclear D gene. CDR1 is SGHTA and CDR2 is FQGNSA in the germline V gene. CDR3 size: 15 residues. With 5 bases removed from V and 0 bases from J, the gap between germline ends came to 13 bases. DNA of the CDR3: TGTGCCAGCAGCCAACCGGACGGCATGAACACTGAAGCTTTCTTT. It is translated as CASSQPDGMNTEAFF.

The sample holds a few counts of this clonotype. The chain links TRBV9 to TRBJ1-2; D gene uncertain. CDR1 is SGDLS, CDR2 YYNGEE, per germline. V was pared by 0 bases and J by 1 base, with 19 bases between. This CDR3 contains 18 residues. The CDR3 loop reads CASSVGYRGRESNYGYTF. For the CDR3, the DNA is TGTGCCAGCAGCGTAGGGTACCGTGGACGGGAAAGTAACTATGGCTACACCTTC.

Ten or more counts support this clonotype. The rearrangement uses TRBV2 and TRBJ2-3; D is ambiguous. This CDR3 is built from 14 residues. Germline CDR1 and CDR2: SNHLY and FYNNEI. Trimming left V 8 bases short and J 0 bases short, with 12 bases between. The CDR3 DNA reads TGTGCCAGCCTAATGGACGGTAGCACAGATACGCAGTATTTT. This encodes CASLMDGSTDTQYF.